This entry concerns a single TCR beta chain. The donors belonged to the roughly 130-subject validation cohort, separate from the roughly 700-subject first cohort. The ends lost 7 bases at V and 7 bases at J; junction bases unmatched: 5. The CDR3 covers 13 residues. Per the germline V gene, CDR1 is MNHEY and CDR2 is SVGAGI. The source of the sample is a study of cytomegalovirus exposure and HLA in healthy donors. Clones were read by immunoSEQ multiplex PCR, and TCRdb kept only the in-frame ones, dropping some. The data hold roughly 250,000 clones, with about 90% observed a single time. The chain employs TRBV6-5 and TRBJ1-2, with TRBD1 matching over 11 bases. The sequence was collected from a woman younger than 35 in good health and CMV-seronegative. The specimen was PBMCs. The CDR3 spells CASTRTGGRGYTF. For the CDR3, the DNA is TGTGCCAGCACCAGGACAGGGGGCCGTGGCTACACCTTC.